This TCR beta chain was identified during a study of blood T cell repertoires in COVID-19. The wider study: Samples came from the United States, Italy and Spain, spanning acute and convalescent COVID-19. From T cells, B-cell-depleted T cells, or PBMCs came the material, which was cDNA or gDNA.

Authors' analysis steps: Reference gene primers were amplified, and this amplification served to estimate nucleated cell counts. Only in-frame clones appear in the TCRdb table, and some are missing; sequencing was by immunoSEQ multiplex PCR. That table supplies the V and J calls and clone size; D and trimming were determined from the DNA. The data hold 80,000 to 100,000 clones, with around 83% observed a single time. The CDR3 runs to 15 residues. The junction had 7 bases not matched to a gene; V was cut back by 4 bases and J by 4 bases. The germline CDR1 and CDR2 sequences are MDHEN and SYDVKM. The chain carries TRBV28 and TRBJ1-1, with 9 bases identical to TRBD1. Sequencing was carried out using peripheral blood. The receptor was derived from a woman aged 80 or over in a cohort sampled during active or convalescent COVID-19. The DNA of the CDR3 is TGTGCCAGCAGTTCCAGGACAGGGGTTACCACTGAAGCTTTCTTT. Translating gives CASSSRTGVTTEAFF.